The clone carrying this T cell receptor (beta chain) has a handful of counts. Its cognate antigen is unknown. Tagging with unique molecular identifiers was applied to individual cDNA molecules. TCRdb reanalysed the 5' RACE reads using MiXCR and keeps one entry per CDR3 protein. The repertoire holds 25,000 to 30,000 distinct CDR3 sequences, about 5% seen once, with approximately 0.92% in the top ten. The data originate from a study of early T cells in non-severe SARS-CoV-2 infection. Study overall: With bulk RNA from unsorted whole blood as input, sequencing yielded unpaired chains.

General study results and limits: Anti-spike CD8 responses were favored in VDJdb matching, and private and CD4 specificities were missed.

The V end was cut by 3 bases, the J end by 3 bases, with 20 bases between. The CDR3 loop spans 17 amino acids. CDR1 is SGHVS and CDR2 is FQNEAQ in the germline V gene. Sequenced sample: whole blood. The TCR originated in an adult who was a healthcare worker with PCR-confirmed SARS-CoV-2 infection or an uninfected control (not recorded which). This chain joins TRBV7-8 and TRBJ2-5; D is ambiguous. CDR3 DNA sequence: TGTGCCAGCAGCTTCCCTCGATTAGACGGAAGAAAAGAGACCCAGTACTTC. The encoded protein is CASSFPRLDGRKETQYF.